The entry that follows covers one T cell receptor (beta chain) sequence. The antigen it binds to is not known. No qualities accompany the bases; no much larger clone lies one base away. The immunoSEQ Assay, a bias-controlled multiplex PCR, was used to amplify TCRbeta CDR3 regions from genomic DNA. The study's processing was this. The number of nucleated cells in each sample was estimated from the amplification of reference gene primers within the assay. To quantify the absolute abundance of each unique TCRbeta CDR3 rearrangement, sequence reads were collapsed and filtered. For each sample, productive Simpson clonality was calculated as the square root of Simpson's diversity index over productive rearrangements. TCRdb re-hosts the immuneACCESS table, in-frame sequences only. Its copies lack some clones; in the studies checked, an unresolved V gene accounts for under half of them, and the cause for the rest is not known. Clonal size and the V and J genes are those of that table, whereas D and trimming came from the DNA. This sample gives about 240,000 clones in total; roughly four fifths of them show up just once. In total, the top ten clones hold less than 3.5% of the sample.

This sample was included in a study of blood T cell repertoires in COVID-19 (dated by TCRdb to the early 2020s). At the level of the whole study: Collaborator samples came from the United States, Italy and Spain and covered acute and convalescent phases of COVID-19. A de-identified subject ID, COVID-19 status, age in years and sex were almost always included in the sample metadata. The dataset comprised deeply sampled blood TCRbeta repertoires from subjects exposed to, actively infected with, or recovered from COVID-19. Samples were obtained from the ongoing ImmuneRACE study (first 160 participants) and from 950 to 1,500 subjects provided by 6 global collaborators. A freely available public database, intended as a resource for researchers studying the immune response to SARS-CoV-2, is where the repertoires were released. HLA class I and class II types, where available, came from metadata supplied by the sample provider rather than from assay-based typing. The material from the prospective study consisted of cDNA or gDNA derived from T cells, B-cell-depleted T cells, or PBMCs. What the work shows at the level of the full study, not this receptor alone: How much clinical and demographic metadata was included differed by source and by participant, and the metadata was provided uncurated.

The CDR3 goes from the cysteine to the phenylalanine over 14 residues. Only the CDR3 part of the read is kept: 42 bases, read in frame from the first base. CDR1 and CDR2 are drawn from the germline V gene: MNHEY, SVGEGT. V and J lose 0 bases and 5 bases, and a span of 10 bases separates them. The collaborating institutions used their own protocols to collect whole blood in K2EDTA tubes. For TCRbeta analysis, collaborators shipped samples in one of three forms: frozen whole blood, isolated PBMCs, or DNA extracted from either of those sample types. This receptor was taken from a young woman with acute or convalescent COVID-19. Material: peripheral blood. The sequence joins TRBV6-2 or TRBV6-3 to TRBJ1-2; the D gene is perhaps TRBD1, from 5 matching bases. DNA sequence: TGTGCCAGCAGTTACTCTCCGGGGGTATATGGCTACACCTTC. This translates into CASSYSPGVYGYTF.